The 4 T cell receptor beta chains given below trace back to one sample, sequenced in a study of blood T cell repertoires in COVID-19. Some clones are missing from TCRdb's copy, which holds only in-frame ones; the method was immunoSEQ multiplex PCR. This repertoire shows 200,000 to 300,000 clones, around 88% found once; its top ten account for more than 1%. Sequenced sample: PBMCs or T cells enriched from blood (not recorded which). The receptors here all came from a woman in her forties with acute COVID-19.

This rearrangement joins TRBV20-1 to TRBJ2-1; the D is unclear. Germline loops: CDR1 DFQATT, CDR2 SNEGSKA (reference sequence). V was cut by 0 bases and J by 12 bases, with 9 bases left in between. The CDR3 consists of 11 residues. CDR3 nucleotides: TGCAGTGCTAGAGATACAAATTCGCAGTTCTTC. It codes for CSARDTNSQFF.

V gene TRBV3-1 (or the pseudogene TRBV3-2) combines with J gene TRBJ2-6; 9 positions match TRBD2. There are 19 residues in the CDR3. Germline V gives CDR1 LGHDT, CDR2 YNNKEL (reference sequence). The trim removed 1 base at V and 0 bases at J, leaving 7 bases unmatched. The CDR3 DNA is TGTGCCAGCAGCCAAGCGGGGGCTAGCGGGACCTCTGGGGCCAACGTCCTGACTTTC. It is translated as CASSQAGASGTSGANVLTF.

This clone occurred a few times. The CDR3 loop reads CASSLSTGTNYGYTF. The CDR3 DNA is TGTGCCAGCAGTTTATCGACAGGGACTAACTATGGCTACACCTTC. The V call is TRBV27, the J call TRBJ1-2, with 7 bases identical to TRBD1. The CDR3 is 15 amino acids. Germline values: CDR1 MNHEY, CDR2 SMNVEV (reference sequence). J lost 0 bases, V lost 0 bases, and 1 base had no gene match.

The chain couples TRBV11-2 to TRBJ1-2; unclear D gene. Germline V gene data show CDR1 as SGHAT and CDR2 as FQNNGV. Trimming cost V 0 bases and J 8 bases, with 16 bases left between them. The CDR3 sequence is 15 residues long. CDR3 nucleotide sequence: TGTGCCAGCAGCTTAGAAGTACAGAGCTTAGGAGGCTACACCTTC. This sequence encodes CASSLEVQSLGGYTF. The whole variable domain, remainder taken from reference TRBV11-2 and TRBJ1-2, is EAGVAQSPRYKIIEKRQSVAFWCNPISGHATLYWYQQILGQGPKLLIQFQNNGVVDDSQLPKDRFSAERLKGVDSTLKIQPAKLEDSAVYLCASSLEVQSLGGYTFGSGTRLTVV.